This T cell receptor beta chain was obtained from a study of T cell repertoires in cytomegalovirus infection. About the research overall: The authors relied on CMV epitopes, both recently identified HLA-C-restricted and well-studied HLA-B-restricted. Indications came from public TCR beta signatures; they pointed to CMV infection and to a matching HLA type. Overall study findings and caveats: Dominating the ex vivo response were TCR beta clonotypes that were CMV-specific and HLA-C-restricted. Cumulative frequency of public TCR beta families picked out carriers of CMV plus the relevant HLA.

CDR1 and CDR2 from the germline V gene are SGHTA and FQGNSA. The CDR3 sequence is 15 residues long. The V end was cut by 4 bases, the J end by 3 bases, with 15 bases between. There are many counts of this clonotype. Its specificity is unknown. In TCRdb, the reads were re-called with MiXCR into one record per CDR3 protein. The sample holds roughly 990,000 distinct CDR3 sequences, roughly 30% seen once. The input for sequencing was cultured CD8+ T cells from PBMCs, taken from culture after CMV antigen stimulation. The sequence was collected from a human donor in good health (CMV status not recorded). Some clones in this sample may be carry-over from other donors' samples. The chain couples TRBV7-2 to TRBJ1-1, with TRBD1 as a possible D gene (6 bases). CDR3 coding DNA: TGTGCCAGCAGCTACGACAGGATTTCGGACACTGAAGCTTTCTTT. It specifies CASSYDRISDTEAFF.